This TCR beta chain was sequenced for a study of T cell responses to AZD1222 COVID-19 vaccine. The method was immunoSEQ multiplex PCR; TCRdb's version includes in-frame clones alone and lacks a portion of them. The sample records about 140,000 clones, more than 70% being singletons. As to this clone: Its antigen remains unknown.

CDR1 MNHEY and CDR2 SMNVEV come from the germline V gene (reference sequence). The CDR3 length is 15 residues. V lost 0 bases and J lost 6, with 13 bases in between. Second-dose recipients at about 4 or about 12 weeks were treated as one pooled group. Findings and limits, study-wide: Regions 160-218 and 743-854 held dominance among vaccine-associated CD4 TCRs, which spanned spike.

This sample comprised peripheral blood, obtained 28 days after the second AZD1222 dose. This sequence joins TRBV27 and TRBJ2-3; D call uncertain. The origin of this receptor is an adult who received the AZD1222 COVID-19 vaccine. The CDR3 loop is CASSLSLAGLDTQYF. In DNA form, the CDR3 reads TGTGCCAGCAGTTTATCGTTGGCCGGTCTTGATACGCAGTATTTT.